This TCR beta chain was captured in a study of T cell responses to AZD1222 COVID-19 vaccine. Overall study results and limits: Clonal diversity may have been underestimated in mostly white British donors. Two AZD1222 doses significantly raised spike-specific TCR breadth and depth over controls.

Germline V gene sequence: CDR1 MDHEN, CDR2 SYDVKM. This CDR3 comprises 15 residues. J was trimmed by 6 bases and V by 5 bases; bases with no gene match: 9. The protocol was immunoSEQ multiplex PCR, while the TCRdb copy is restricted to in-frame clones and leaves out a portion. The sample has around 110,000 clones; 92% are singletons. A remark on this clone: Its specificity is unknown.

The specimen comprised peripheral blood, sampled 28 days after the second AZD1222 dose. The chain couples TRBV28 to TRBJ1-5; 8 positions match TRBD1. This clonotype originated in an adult who received the AZD1222 COVID-19 vaccine. The CDR3 DNA follows: TGTGCCAGCAGTACGGACAGGGAAGGTGTTCAGCCCCAGCATTTT. Its translation: CASSTDREGVQPQHF.